The clone carrying this TCR beta chain was seen more than once but under ten times. Antigen specificity is unknown. This sample was included in a study of beta chain features in type 1 diabetes. Regarding the study as a whole: Reduced insertions and increased deletions marked VDJ junctions in type 1 diabetes patients. People with Type 1 diabetes carried modestly yet significantly shorter TCRB CDR3s in all four CD4+ subsets.

Sorted CD4+ subsets: naive, central memory, regulatory, stem cell-like memory (CD45RO/CCR7/CD25/CD127/CD95/CD27 panel). The CDR3 runs 19 residues. V lost 4 bases and J lost 2; bases outside the gene matches: 13. Germline V gene data show CDR1 as LGHNA and CDR2 as YSLEER. Expressed TCRB transcripts were sequenced because the entire RNA isolate underwent reverse transcription. Regulatory, naive and central memory T cell samples averaged around 3.5 million reads. Clones were read by immunoSEQ multiplex PCR, and TCRdb kept only the in-frame ones, dropping some. The sample includes 230,000 or so clones, approximately 16% seen only once; the top ten take about 0.08%.

This receptor was taken from a man aged 30 to 45 with type 1 diabetes. The specimen was naive CD4+ T cells from blood. The rearrangement links TRBV4-3 to TRBJ2-2; TRBD2 agrees at 10 bases. CDR3 nucleotides: TGCGCCAGCAGCCGCAAGGCGTCTAGCGGGAGCCTTAACACCGGGGAGCTGTTTTTT. Translation: CASSRKASSGSLNTGELFF.